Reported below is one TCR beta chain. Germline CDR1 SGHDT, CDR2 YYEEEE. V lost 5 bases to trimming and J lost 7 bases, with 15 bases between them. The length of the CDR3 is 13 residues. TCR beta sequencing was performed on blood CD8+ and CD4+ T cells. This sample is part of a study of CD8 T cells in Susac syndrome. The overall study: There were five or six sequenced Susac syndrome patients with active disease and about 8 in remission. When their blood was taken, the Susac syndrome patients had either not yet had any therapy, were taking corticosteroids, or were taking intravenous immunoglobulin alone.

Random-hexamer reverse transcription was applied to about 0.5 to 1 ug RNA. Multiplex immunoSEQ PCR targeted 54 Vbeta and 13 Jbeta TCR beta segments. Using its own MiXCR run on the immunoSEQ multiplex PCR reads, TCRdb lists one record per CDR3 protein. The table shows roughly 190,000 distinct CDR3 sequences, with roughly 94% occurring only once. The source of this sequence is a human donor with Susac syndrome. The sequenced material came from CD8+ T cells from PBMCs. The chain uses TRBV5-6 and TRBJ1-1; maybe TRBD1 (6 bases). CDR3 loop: CASRTLNRVEAFF. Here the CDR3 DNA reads TGTGCCAGCAGAACCCTAAACAGGGTTGAAGCTTTCTTT.